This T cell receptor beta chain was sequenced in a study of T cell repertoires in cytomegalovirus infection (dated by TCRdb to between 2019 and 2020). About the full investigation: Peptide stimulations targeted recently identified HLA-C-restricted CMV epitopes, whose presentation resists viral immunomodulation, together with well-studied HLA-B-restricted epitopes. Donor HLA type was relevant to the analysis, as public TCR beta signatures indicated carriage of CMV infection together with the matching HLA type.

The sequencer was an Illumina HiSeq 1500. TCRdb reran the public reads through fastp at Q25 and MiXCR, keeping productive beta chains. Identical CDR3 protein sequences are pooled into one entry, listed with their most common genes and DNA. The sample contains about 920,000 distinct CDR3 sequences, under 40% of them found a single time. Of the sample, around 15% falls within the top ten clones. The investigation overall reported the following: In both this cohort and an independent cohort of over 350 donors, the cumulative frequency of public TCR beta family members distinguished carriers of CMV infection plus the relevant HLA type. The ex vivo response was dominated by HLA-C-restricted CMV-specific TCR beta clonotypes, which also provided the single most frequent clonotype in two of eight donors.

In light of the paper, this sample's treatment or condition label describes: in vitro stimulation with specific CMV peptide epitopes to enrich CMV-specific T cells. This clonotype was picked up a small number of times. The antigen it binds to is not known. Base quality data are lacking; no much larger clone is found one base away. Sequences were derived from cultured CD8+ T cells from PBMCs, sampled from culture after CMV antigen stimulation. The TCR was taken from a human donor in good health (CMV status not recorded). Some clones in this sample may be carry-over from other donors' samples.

The nucleotide sequence is given as TGTGCCAGCAGTTTACTAGTGTCTGGGGCCAACGTCCTGACTTTC. Translated, this is CASSLLVSGANVLTF. The rearranged segments are TRBV27 and TRBJ2-6; the D gene is unclear. The trim is 2 bases for V and 1 base for J, with a gap of 6 bases between the germline ends. The CDR3 runs 15 amino acids, cysteine and phenylalanine included. The DNA shown is the 45-base CDR3, in frame from base 1. The germline V gene (reference sequence) yields MNHEY for CDR1 and SMNVEV for CDR2. Where the CDR3 stops, the reference TRBV27 and TRBJ2-6 genes take over; the full variable domain is EAQVTQNPRYLITVTGKKLTVTCSQNMNHEYMSWYRQDPGLGLRQIYYSMNVEVTDKGDVPEGYKVSRKEKRNFPLILESPSPNQTSLYFCASSLLVSGANVLTFGAGSRLTVL.